This entry is about one TCR beta chain. The antigen remains unidentified. Investigators reverse transcribed all isolated RNA, so they sequenced expressed TCRB transcripts. Here immunoSEQ multiplex PCR was the method, and the copy in TCRdb shows in-frame clones only, minus some. The sample records about 650,000 clones, around an eighth being singletons. These data originate in a study of beta chain features in type 1 diabetes. Study-level information: Cell yields, gender and age were similar in healthy donors and patients. General study results and limits: Compared to healthy donors, patients appeared to have naive, central memory and Treg TCRB repertoires that were more alike. All four CD4+ subsets from Type 1 diabetes patients carried moderately but significantly shorter TCRB CDR3s.

The CDR3 length is 14 residues. The V and J ends lost 0 bases and 8 bases respectively, with 13 bases between them. The germline V gene has CDR1 LGHNA and CDR2 YNFKEQ. One heparinised blood draw, averaging roughly 120 mL, came from each donor. The sequenced sample was naive CD4+ T cells from blood. The genes are TRBV4-2 and TRBJ1-2, with unresolved D. The origin of this receptor is a young man with type 1 diabetes. The CDR3 bases are TGTGCCAGCAGCCAAGATGACCGGTCTTTGGGCTACACCTTC. Encoded protein: CASSQDDRSLGYTF.